A single sample gave rise to the 23 T cell receptor beta chains below, sequenced in a study of vaccination effects on CD4 cells after COVID-19. Which antigens these TCRs recognize remains unknown. Following 10 days of culture, CD4+ T cells were isolated. Sequenced by immunoSEQ multiplex PCR; TCRdb stores in-frame clones only, minus some. There are about 37,000 clones in the sample; roughly 74% occur only once, and under 3% lies in the top ten. Sequences were derived from CD4+ T cells from PBMCs cultured without peptide, sampled before COVID-19 vaccination. These receptors were obtained from a human donor who received a COVID-19 vaccine.

The chain is built from TRBV11-3 and TRBJ2-2, with 10 nucleotides matching TRBD1. Germline V gives CDR1 SGHNT, CDR2 YENEEA. CDR3 length equals 15 residues. J was trimmed by 3 bases and V by 4 bases; bases with no gene match: 2. CDR3 DNA sequence: TGTGCCAGCAGCTGGGGACAGGGGTACACCGGGGAGCTGTTTTTT. Protein product: CASSWGQGYTGELFF.

The V gene is TRBV19, the J gene TRBJ2-7; D gene unclear. Germline CDR1 is LNHDA and CDR2 is SQIVND (reference sequence). Trimming removed 6 bases from V and 1 base from J, with 25 bases in between. CDR3 size: 18 residues. The CDR3 spells CASSPAGSAAWGSYEQYF. The DNA for the CDR3 is TGTGCCAGTAGCCCGGCTGGTAGTGCAGCATGGGGATCCTACGAGCAGTACTTC.

The chain combines TRBV29-1 with TRBJ1-2, with a weak D call TRBD1 (6 bases). Per the germline V gene, CDR1 is SQVTM and CDR2 is ANQGSEA. Trimming cost V 1 base and J 7 bases, with 13 bases left between them. This CDR3 spans 13 amino acids. CDR3 DNA: TGCAGCGTTGAAGCCCAGGGGTCAGGTGGCTACACCTTC. This codes for CSVEAQGSGGYTF.

CDR3 nucleotides: TGTGCCAGCAGCTTAGGGGGGGAGGAAAAACTGTTTTTT. Translating gives CASSLGGEEKLFF. The chain combines TRBV5-4 with TRBJ1-4; possible D gene TRBD1, 6 bases. This CDR3 comprises 13 residues. Germline CDR1 reads SGHNT; CDR2 reads YYREEE (reference sequence). V lost 2 bases and J lost 8, with 10 bases in between.

This clone was observed a handful of times. The chain carries TRBV3-1 (or the pseudogene TRBV3-2) and TRBJ1-2; D ambiguous. This CDR3 is built from 14 residues. V was shortened by 0 bases and J by 8 bases, with 13 bases between the two germline ends. Per germline, CDR1 LGHDT and CDR2 YNNKEL (reference sequence). The CDR3 DNA is TGTGCCAGCAGCCAAGATCAGATCCGAGGGGGCTACACCTTC. Protein sequence: CASSQDQIRGGYTF.

The DNA for the CDR3 is TGTGCCAGCAGCTTAGAAAGACTAGCGGTACAGACCCAGTACTTC. Its translation is CASSLERLAVQTQYF. The J gene is TRBJ2-5, the V gene TRBV7-9; 9 positions agree with TRBD2. Trimming at V came to 1 base and at J to 6 bases, leaving 6 bases not matched to a gene. Germline V lookup: CDR1 SEHNR, CDR2 FQNEAQ (reference sequence). This CDR3 has 15 residues.

This clone was observed a single time. The rearrangement links TRBV7-6 to TRBJ1-1; no clear D gene. Germline CDR1 and CDR2: SGHVS and FNYEAQ. Trimming removed 1 base at V and 0 bases at J, with 9 bases between. CDR3 length: 15 residues. The CDR3 loop reads CASSLGSTVNTEAFF. DNA of the CDR3: TGTGCCAGCAGCTTAGGGTCGACGGTGAACACTGAAGCTTTCTTT.

V is TRBV9 and J is TRBJ1-3; TRBD1 might be the D (5 bases). CDR1 SGDLS and CDR2 YYNGEE come from the germline V gene. This CDR3 spans 16 amino acids. Between the trimmed V and J ends, which lost 3 bases and 0 bases, there was a span of 13 bases. The DNA of the CDR3 is TGTGCCAGCAGCGGCCCTGGGACGCACTCTGGAAACACCATATATTTT. This codes for CASSGPGTHSGNTIYF.

There are a few counts of this clone. The chain uses TRBV11-2 and TRBJ1-1; a possible D gene is TRBD1 (5 bases). CDR1 is SGHAT, CDR2 FQNNGV, per germline. The V end was cut by 3 bases, the J end by 4 bases, with 12 bases between. CDR3 length: 14 amino acids. The chain's CDR3 is CASSLEGQGTEAFF. The CDR3 nucleotides read TGTGCCAGCAGCTTGGAGGGGCAGGGCACTGAAGCTTTCTTT.

In this sample, this clone turned up a few times. The rearrangement links TRBV6-5 to TRBJ2-3; 7 bases are shared with TRBD1. The J segment lost 1 base and the V segment lost 8 bases, leaving 6 bases of the junction unmatched. Germline V gene data show CDR1 as MNHEY and CDR2 as SVGAGI. The CDR3 length is 14 residues. The CDR3: CASWDSGGTDTQYF. CDR3 coding DNA: TGTGCCAGCTGGGACAGTGGAGGCACAGATACGCAGTATTTT.

The chain combines TRBV28 with TRBJ2-4; D is undetermined. The CDR3 is 13 residues long. The ends were cut back, 8 bases at V and 0 bases at J, with 8 bases in the middle. Germline V gene lookup returns CDR1 MDHEN and CDR2 SYDVKM. CDR3 DNA: TGTGCCAGCGAAGAAGTAGCCAAAAACATTCAGTACTTC. Encoded protein: CASEEVAKNIQYF.

V and J are TRBV6-5 and TRBJ2-1; 10 bases agree with TRBD2. The CDR3 is made up of 15 amino acids. Germline CDR1 is MNHEY and CDR2 is SVGAGI. V trimming: 4 bases; J trimming: 8 bases; junction bases outside the gene matches: 8. This CDR3 reads CASSSLSSGRDEQFF. CDR3 in DNA: TGTGCCAGCAGTTCCCTTTCCAGCGGGAGGGATGAGCAGTTCTTC.

The chain uses TRBV5-4 and TRBJ2-3; 9 bases align to TRBD2. The CDR3 is 14 amino acids. V lost 4 bases to trimming and J lost 4 bases; unmatched junction nucleotides: 4. Per the germline V gene, CDR1 is SGHNT and CDR2 is YYREEE (reference sequence). In DNA, the CDR3 is TGTGCCAGCAGCAGGCGGGAGGGGGCAGATACGCAGTATTTT. It translates to CASSRREGADTQYF.

The chain recombines TRBV6-5 with TRBJ1-2; 10 nucleotides agree with TRBD1. CDR3 size: 14 residues. The V and J ends lost 6 bases and 4 bases, in that order; junction bases with no gene match: 5. Germline assignment: CDR1 MNHEY and CDR2 SVGAGI. This chain's CDR3 is CASRRTGGTYGYTF. The CDR3 DNA follows: TGTGCCAGCAGGCGGACAGGGGGTACCTATGGCTACACCTTC.

The J gene is TRBJ1-2, the V gene TRBV19; perhaps TRBD1 as D (6 bases). The CDR3 spans 16 residues. CDR1 LNHDA and CDR2 SQIVND come from the germline V gene (reference sequence). V was cut by 5 bases and J by 4 bases, with 20 bases left in between. CDR3 sequence: CASSRRTGQQGYGYTF. The CDR3 DNA reads as TGTGCCAGTAGTCGACGTACAGGGCAGCAGGGCTATGGCTACACCTTC. The full variable domain, its missing parts supplied by reference TRBV19 and TRBJ1-2, is DGGITQSPKYLFRKEGQNVTLSCEQNLNHDAMYWYRQDPGQGLRLIYYSQIVNDFQKGDIAEGYSVSREKKESFPLTVTSAQKNPTAFYLCASSRRTGQQGYGYTFGSGTRLTVV.

This sequence joins TRBV7-3 and TRBJ1-3; possibly TRBD1 for D (5 bases). CDR3 length equals 17 residues. Between the trimmed V and J ends, which lost 5 bases and 0 bases, there was a span of 17 bases. From germline, CDR1 is SGHTA and CDR2 FQGTGA. The CDR3 loop reads CASSPRGGTDSGNTIYF. The CDR3, as DNA: TGTGCCAGCAGCCCCCGGGGGGGAACCGACTCTGGAAACACCATATATTTT.

This clone showed up just once. V gene TRBV7-9 combines with J gene TRBJ1-1; 7 nucleotides align to TRBD1. CDR1 and CDR2 (germline): SEHNR, FQNEAQ (reference sequence). The CDR3 extends over 17 amino acids. V lost 11 bases and J lost 4; bases outside the gene matches: 22. The DNA for the CDR3 is TGTGCCGCGGAAGTTCCCCGGGGAGGGGGCTTGGGCACTGAAGCTTTCTTT. Translation: CAAEVPRGGGLGTEAFF.

This rearrangement joins TRBV24-1 to TRBJ2-1; D possibly matches TRBD1 or TRBD2 (5 bases each). The CDR3 length is 15 residues. V was shortened by 4 bases and J by 2 bases, with 11 bases between the two germline ends. Germline V gives CDR1 KGHDR, CDR2 SFDVKD. CDR3 residues: CATSDWGRAYNEQFF. The CDR3, as DNA: TGTGCCACCAGTGACTGGGGACGGGCCTACAATGAGCAGTTCTTC.

The chain combines TRBV29-1 with TRBJ1-2; D is ambiguous. The CDR3 is 11 residues long. Trimming stripped 5 bases from V and 0 bases from J, with 4 bases between. CDR1 and CDR2 (germline): SQVTM, ANQGSEA. CDR3 in amino acids: CSVRTNYGYTF. CDR3 in DNA: TGCAGCGTTCGGACTAACTATGGCTACACCTTC.

This clone was detected only a few times. The chain couples TRBV7-2 to TRBJ1-4; 7 nucleotides agree with TRBD1. Germline V gives CDR1 SGHTA, CDR2 FQGNSA. The V segment lost 2 bases and the J segment 7 bases; nucleotides outside the gene matches: 4. The CDR3 is made up of 14 amino acids. DNA for the CDR3: TGTGCCAGCAGCTTAAGGGGGCAAGGTGAAAAACTGTTTTTT. Residues: CASSLRGQGEKLFF. The full variable domain, its missing parts supplied by reference TRBV7-2 and TRBJ1-4, is GAGVSQSPSNKVTEKGKDVELRCDPISGHTALYWYRQSLGQGLEFLIYFQGNSAPDKSGLPSDRFSAERTGGSVSTLTIQRTQQEDSAVYLCASSLRGQGEKLFFGSGTQLSVL.

V usage is TRBV7-2 and J usage is TRBJ2-7, with D possibly being TRBD2 (5 bases). V was shortened by 2 bases and J by 2 bases, with 13 bases between the two germline ends. This CDR3 has 15 amino acids. Germline CDR1 SGHTA, CDR2 FQGNSA. Here the CDR3 DNA reads TGTGCCAGCAGCTTACGGGGTAGCGAAACCTACGAGCAGTACTTC. Translation gives CASSLRGSETYEQYF.

A note on this clone: A junction boundary mismatches the germline segment, possibly from a read error. The chain links TRBV7-9 to TRBJ2-1; D uncertain. Germline V gene sequence: CDR1 SEHNR, CDR2 FQNEAQ (reference sequence). The CDR3 is made up of 8 amino acids. The CDR3 is CASSPQLF. The DNA of the CDR3 is TGTGCCAGCAGCCCCCAGCTCTTC.

The CDR3 sequence: CASSPAKTDGETQYF. CDR3 sequence (DNA): TGTGCCAGCTCACCAGCGAAGACAGATGGAGAGACCCAGTACTTC. The rearrangement links TRBV18 to TRBJ2-5; D might be TRBD1 (5 bases). This CDR3 spans 15 amino acids. V was trimmed by 2 bases and J by 4 bases, leaving 14 bases between them. Germline V gives CDR1 KGHSH, CDR2 LQKENI.